This TCR beta chain was observed in a study of cytomegalovirus exposure and HLA in healthy donors. Whole-study context: Inside one of the first data releases sat around 77 million unique TCRs taken from HLA-typed donors. General observations from the study: Cytomegalovirus-associated status was assigned to about 180 TCR beta chains. A link between a missense DCLRE1C variant and TCR beta V- and J-gene trimming emerged from a later analysis.

Everyone who donated was a healthy bone marrow donor. In the PCR, 60 Vbeta and 13 Jbeta primers were used. Sequenced by immunoSEQ multiplex PCR; TCRdb stores in-frame clones only, minus some. The listing records roughly 120,000 clones. A note on this clone: The antigen remains undetermined.

The CDR3 has 14 residues. With V trimmed by 1 base and J by 7 bases, 4 bases remained unmatched. Germline values: CDR1 SEHNR, CDR2 FQNEAQ (reference sequence). V gene TRBV7-9 combines with J gene TRBJ2-1; TRBD1 matches at 7 bases. This clonotype was obtained from a man aged 30-40 years in good health and CMV-seronegative. Sample: PBMCs. The CDR3 loop reads CASSLGDRANEQFF. The CDR3 coding sequence is TGTGCCAGCAGCTTAGGGGACAGAGCAAATGAGCAGTTCTTC.